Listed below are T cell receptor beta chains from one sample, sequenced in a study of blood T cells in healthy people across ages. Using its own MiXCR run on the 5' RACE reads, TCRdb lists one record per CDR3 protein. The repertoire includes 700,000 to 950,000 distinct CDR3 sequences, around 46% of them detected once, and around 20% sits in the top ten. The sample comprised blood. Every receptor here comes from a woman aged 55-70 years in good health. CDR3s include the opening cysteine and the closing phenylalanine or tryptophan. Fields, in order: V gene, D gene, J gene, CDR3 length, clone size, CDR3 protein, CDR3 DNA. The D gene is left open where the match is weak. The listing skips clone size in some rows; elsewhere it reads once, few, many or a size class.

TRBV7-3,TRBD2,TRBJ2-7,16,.,CASSRGGERGYNEQYF,TGTGCCAGCAGCCGCGGCGGCGAGCGGGGGTACAATGAGCAGTACTTC
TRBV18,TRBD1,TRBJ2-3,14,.,CASSPGQVQDTQYF,TGTGCCAGCTCACCGGGACAGGTCCAAGATACGCAGTATTTT
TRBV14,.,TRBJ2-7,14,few,CASSQMGPTYEQYF,TGTGCCAGCAGCCAAATGGGCCCCACCTACGAGCAGTACTTC
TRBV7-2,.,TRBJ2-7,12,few,CASSPRSCEQYF,TGTGCCAGCAGCCCCAGAAGCTGCGAGCAGTACTTC
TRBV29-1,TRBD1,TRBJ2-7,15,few,CSVDDPGQGKNEQYF,TGCAGCGTTGACGATCCGGGACAGGGGAAGAACGAGCAGTACTTC
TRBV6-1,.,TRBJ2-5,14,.,CASTDDRTQETQYF,TGTGCCAGCACCGACGACAGAACCCAAGAGACCCAGTACTTC
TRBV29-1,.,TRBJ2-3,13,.,CSVDSGMIDTQYF,TGCAGCGTCGACTCCGGGATGATAGATACGCAGTATTTT
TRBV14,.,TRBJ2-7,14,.,CASSQDSSYNEQYF,TGTGCCAGCAGCCAAGACAGCTCCTACAATGAGCAGTACTTC
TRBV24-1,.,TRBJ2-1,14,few,CATVQGWSYNEQFF,TGTGCCACCGTCCAGGGGTGGTCCTACAATGAGCAGTTCTTC
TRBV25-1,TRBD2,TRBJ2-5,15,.,CASSAGLAAQETQYF,TGTGCCAGCAGTGCAGGACTAGCGGCTCAAGAGACCCAGTACTTC
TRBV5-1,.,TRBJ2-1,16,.,CASRLGTGTSQETQFF,TGCGCCAGCAGACTTGGAACCGGGACATCCCAAGAGACCCAGTTCTTC
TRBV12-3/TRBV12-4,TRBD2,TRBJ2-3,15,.,CASTLGAGGPDTQYF,TGTGCCAGCACTCTCGGGGCGGGAGGGCCGGATACGCAGTATTTT
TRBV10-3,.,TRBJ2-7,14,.,CTTRSDREDYEQYF,TGTACCACCAGAAGTGACAGGGAGGACTACGAGCAGTACTTC
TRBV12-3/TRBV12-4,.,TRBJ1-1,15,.,CASTDIQGRGAEAFF,TGTGCCAGCACCGACATTCAGGGAAGGGGGGCTGAAGCTTTCTTT
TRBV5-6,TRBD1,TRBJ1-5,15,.,CASSLQGASNQPQHF,TGTGCCAGCAGCTTACAGGGGGCTAGCAATCAGCCCCAGCATTTT
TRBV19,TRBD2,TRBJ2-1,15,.,CASSTTRGEGGEQFF,TGTGCCAGTAGTACAACCCGGGGGGAGGGTGGTGAGCAGTTCTTC
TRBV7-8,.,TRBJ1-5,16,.,CASSLRGLGGVQPQHF,TGTGCCAGCAGCTTACGAGGGTTAGGAGGTGTCCAGCCCCAGCATTTT
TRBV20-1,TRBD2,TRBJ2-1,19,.,CSARGLAETSRVAYNEQFF,TGCAGTGCTAGAGGACTAGCGGAGACATCCAGAGTAGCCTACAATGAGCAGTTCTTC
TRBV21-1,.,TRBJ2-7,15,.,CASSKSGTTTYEQYF,TGTGCCAGCAGCAAGTCTGGGACAACTACCTACGAGCAGTACTTC
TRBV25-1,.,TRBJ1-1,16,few,CASSATGTSLGAEAFF,TGTGCCAGCAGCGCCACCGGGACATCTCTGGGGGCTGAAGCTTTCTTT
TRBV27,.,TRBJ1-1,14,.,CASRTRTGNTEAFF,TGTGCCAGCAGGACCCGGACGGGCAACACTGAAGCTTTCTTT
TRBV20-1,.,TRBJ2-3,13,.,CSTRRELTDTQYF,TGCAGTACTAGAAGGGAGCTCACAGATACGCAGTATTTT
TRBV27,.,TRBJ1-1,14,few,CASSVRGLNTEAFF,TGTGCCAGCAGTGTAAGGGGACTGAACACTGAAGCTTTCTTT
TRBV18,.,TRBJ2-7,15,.,CASSRDRDSPYEQYF,TGTGCCAGCTCAAGGGATCGAGACAGCCCCTACGAGCAGTACTTC
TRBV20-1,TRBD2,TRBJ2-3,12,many,CSAPGLADTQYF,TGCAGTGCTCCGGGACTAGCAGATACGCAGTATTTT
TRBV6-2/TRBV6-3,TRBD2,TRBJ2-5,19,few,CASSYPTSGSYLSGETQYF,TGTGCCAGCAGTTACCCCACTAGCGGCTCTTACCTTTCGGGTGAGACCCAGTACTTC
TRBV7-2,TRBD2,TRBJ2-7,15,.,CASSSASGRVEEQYF,TGTGCCAGCAGCTCAGCTAGCGGGAGGGTTGAGGAGCAGTACTTC
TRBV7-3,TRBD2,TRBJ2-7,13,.,CASSLKSGVEQYF,TGTGCCAGCAGCTTAAAAAGCGGGGTCGAGCAGTACTTC
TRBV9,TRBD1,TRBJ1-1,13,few,CASSVGDSAEAFF,TGTGCCAGCAGCGTAGGGGACAGCGCTGAAGCTTTCTTT
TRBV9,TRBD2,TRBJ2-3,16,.,CASSPPTSAYAGTQYF,TGTGCCAGCAGCCCACCGACTAGCGCCTACGCTGGTACGCAGTATTTT
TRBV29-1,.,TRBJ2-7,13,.,CSVENRRTYEQYF,TGCAGCGTTGAAAACAGGCGAACCTACGAGCAGTACTTC
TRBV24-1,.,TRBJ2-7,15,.,CATSDLSGGGSEQYF,TGTGCCACCAGTGATTTAAGCGGTGGGGGTAGCGAGCAGTACTTC
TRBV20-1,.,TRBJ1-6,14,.,CSARDLHPNSPLHF,TGCAGTGCTAGAGATTTGCACCCTAATTCACCCCTCCACTTT
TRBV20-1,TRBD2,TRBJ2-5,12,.,CSGTSGTETQYF,TGCAGTGGAACTAGCGGGACAGAGACCCAGTACTTC
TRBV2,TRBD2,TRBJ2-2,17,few,CASSPPQAGGRAGELFF,TGTGCCAGCAGCCCACCTCAGGCGGGGGGAAGGGCCGGGGAGCTGTTTTTT
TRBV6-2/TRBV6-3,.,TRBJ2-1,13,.,CASSGGIYNEQFF,TGTGCCAGCAGTGGTGGGATATACAATGAGCAGTTCTTC